Reported below is one TCR beta chain. This sample is drawn from a study of OX40 agonist ivuxolimab in advanced cancers. Germline values: CDR1 SEHNR, CDR2 FQNEAQ (reference sequence). Trimming took 8 bases from V and 1 from J, leaving 18 bases between them. The CDR3 length is 16 residues. Only in-frame clones appear in the TCRdb table, and some are missing; sequencing was by immunoSEQ multiplex PCR. This table holds approximately 50,000 clones, approximately 84% found once. The starting material was CD4+ or CD8+ T cells sorted from blood, obtained in a trial of the OX40 agonist ivuxolimab. The sequence derives from an adult with an advanced solid tumor such as melanoma, head and neck, liver or kidney cancer. The gene calls are TRBV7-9 and TRBJ1-3; D not resolved. The chain's CDR3 is CASAADNVASGNTIYF. CDR3 nucleotide sequence: TGTGCCAGCGCTGCCGATAACGTTGCATCTGGAAACACCATATATTTT.